A single sample gave rise to the 13 T cell receptor beta chains below, sequenced in a study of radiotherapy plus CTLA-4 blockade in lung cancer (dated by TCRdb to 2017 to 2018). The library came from the immunoSEQ multiplex PCR assay. TCRdb provides this immuneACCESS table in a form limited to in-frame rearrangements. Some clones are lacking; in checked studies, under half of them reflect an unresolved V gene, and why the rest are absent is not known. Counted in this sample were about 49,000 clones; more than 70% of them appeared once. In total, the top ten clones hold 6% to 8% of the sample. The material was peripheral blood, obtained from a patient treated with radiotherapy plus ipilimumab. These TCRs come from a human donor with non-small cell lung cancer whose response to radiotherapy plus ipilimumab could not be evaluated.

This chain's CDR3 is CASSQDAGPYNEQFF. CDR3 in DNA: TGCGCCAGCAGCCAAGATGCGGGGCCCTACAATGAGCAGTTCTTC. This chain uses TRBV4-3 with TRBJ2-1; the D gene is possibly TRBD2 (6 bases). The CDR3 is 15 residues long. Trimming removed 0 bases from V and 2 bases from J, with 8 bases in between. Germline CDR1 and CDR2: LGHNA and YSLEER.

The chain employs TRBV7-2 and TRBJ2-2; D unresolved. Trimming removed 1 base from V and 4 bases from J, with 10 bases in between. CDR1 is SGHTA and CDR2 is FQGNSA in the germline V gene. This CDR3 is built from 15 residues. The CDR3 DNA reads TGTGCCAGCAGCTTAGTGGCGGCTATCACCGGGGAGCTGTTTTTT. Its translation is CASSLVAAITGELFF.

V is TRBV29-1 and J is TRBJ1-1; a possible D gene is TRBD1 (5 bases). This CDR3 contains 11 residues. The germline V gene has CDR1 SQVTM and CDR2 ANQGSEA. V gave up 5 bases and J gave up 5 bases, with 9 bases separating them. This CDR3 is CSVSGGTEAFF. CDR3 nucleotides: TGCAGCGTTTCTGGGGGGACTGAAGCTTTCTTT. Based on the CDR3 plus reference TRBV29-1 and TRBJ1-1, the full variable domain is SAVISQKPSRDICQRGTSLTIQCQVDSQVTMMFWYRQQPGQSLTLIATANQGSEATYESGFVIDKFPISRPNLTFSTLTVSNMSPEDSSIYLCSVSGGTEAFFGQGTRLTVV.

The V gene is TRBV28, the J gene TRBJ2-7; 7 positions agree with TRBD1. CDR1 is MDHEN, CDR2 SYDVKM, per germline. The CDR3 loop spans 14 amino acids. Germline trimming cut 3 bases from V and 1 base from J; bases unmatched to any gene: 3. The CDR3 spells CASSFVTGSYEQYF. CDR3 nucleotides: TGTGCCAGCAGTTTTGTGACAGGGTCCTACGAGCAGTACTTC.

In its sample, this clone was seen once. V is TRBV7-2 and J is TRBJ2-1; 7 bases fit TRBD2. V lost 7 bases, J lost 7 bases, and 16 bases stayed unmatched. Germline values: CDR1 SGHTA, CDR2 FQGNSA. This CDR3 has 16 amino acids. The DNA of the CDR3 is TGTGCCAGCACCCCTAGGGTATCGTGGGAGGGGAATGAGCAGTTCTTC. Translating it yields CASTPRVSWEGNEQFF.

The chain couples TRBV7-2 to TRBJ2-5; the D gene is possibly TRBD2 (6 bases). Looked up from germline, CDR1 is SGHTA and CDR2 is FQGNSA. V lost 2 bases to trimming and J lost 5 bases, with 12 bases between them. This CDR3 spans 14 amino acids. The CDR3 is CASSLSLAIETQYF. The CDR3 DNA is TGTGCCAGCAGCTTAAGCCTAGCGATCGAGACCCAGTACTTC.

This chain links TRBV9 with TRBJ1-2; D is perhaps TRBD1 (6 bases). Germline lookup yields CDR1 SGDLS and CDR2 YYNGEE. The CDR3 is 13 residues long. The V gene lost 4 bases and the J gene lost 8 bases, with 15 bases spanning the gap. The CDR3 reads CASSSEGGRGYTF. CDR3 sequence (DNA): TGTGCCAGCAGCTCCGAGGGGGGGCGGGGCTACACCTTC.

The chain carries TRBV28 and TRBJ2-5; 9 bases are shared with TRBD1. The DNA matches TRBJ2-7 better at its end, which makes the J call doubtful. The CDR3 length is 15 residues. Germline CDR1 reads MDHEN; CDR2 reads SYDVKM. In DNA, the CDR3 is TGTGCCAGCAGTCTCTCGGGACAGGGAAACTACGAGCAGTACTTC. Translated: CASSLSGQGNYEQYF.

This chain links TRBV6-5 with TRBJ1-2; a possible D gene is TRBD1 (6 bases). The germline V gene has CDR1 MNHEY and CDR2 SVGAGI. The CDR3 is 13 residues long. With 5 bases removed from V and 5 bases from J, the gap between germline ends came to 12 bases. The CDR3 nucleotides read TGTGCCAGCAGTGACCGGGACAAGTATGGCTACACCTTC. Amino acids: CASSDRDKYGYTF.

The chain joins TRBV10-3 to TRBJ2-7; D is perhaps TRBD1 (5 bases). The germline gives CDR1 ENHRY, CDR2 SYGVKD. The length of the CDR3 is 15 residues. V was shortened by 3 bases and J by 7 bases, with 19 bases between the two germline ends. The CDR3 DNA is TGTGCCATCAGTGATATCAGGGTCTCCCTTTGGGAGCAGTACTTC. Amino acids: CAISDIRVSLWEQYF.

This chain links TRBV7-9 with TRBJ2-1, with D possibly matching TRBD1 (5 bases). The CDR3 is 15 amino acids. Germline lookup yields CDR1 SEHNR and CDR2 FQNEAQ (reference sequence). The germline V and J ends were trimmed by 0 bases and 6 bases, with 12 bases remaining between them. Here the CDR3 DNA reads TGTGCCAGCAGCTTAGCCGGGCCCAGGGTCAATGAGCAGTTCTTC. Translated, it gives CASSLAGPRVNEQFF.

The chain couples TRBV18 to TRBJ1-3, with D uncertain. The CDR3 consists of 14 residues. Germline V CDR1 and CDR2: KGHSH, LQKENI. V was shortened by 4 bases and J by 3 bases, with 10 bases between the two germline ends. This CDR3 reads CASSLAQVGNTIYF. Here the CDR3 DNA reads TGTGCCAGCTCACTGGCGCAGGTTGGAAACACCATATATTTT.

DNA for the CDR3: TGTGCCAGCAGTTCCACAGGGGTTCAGCACGAGCAGTACTTC. It yields the protein CASSSTGVQHEQYF. The chain uses TRBV28 and TRBJ2-7; the match to TRBD1 covers 7 bases. This CDR3 contains 14 residues. Germline V CDR1 and CDR2: MDHEN, SYDVKM. Trimming took 4 bases from V and 5 from J; bases not matched to a gene: 8.